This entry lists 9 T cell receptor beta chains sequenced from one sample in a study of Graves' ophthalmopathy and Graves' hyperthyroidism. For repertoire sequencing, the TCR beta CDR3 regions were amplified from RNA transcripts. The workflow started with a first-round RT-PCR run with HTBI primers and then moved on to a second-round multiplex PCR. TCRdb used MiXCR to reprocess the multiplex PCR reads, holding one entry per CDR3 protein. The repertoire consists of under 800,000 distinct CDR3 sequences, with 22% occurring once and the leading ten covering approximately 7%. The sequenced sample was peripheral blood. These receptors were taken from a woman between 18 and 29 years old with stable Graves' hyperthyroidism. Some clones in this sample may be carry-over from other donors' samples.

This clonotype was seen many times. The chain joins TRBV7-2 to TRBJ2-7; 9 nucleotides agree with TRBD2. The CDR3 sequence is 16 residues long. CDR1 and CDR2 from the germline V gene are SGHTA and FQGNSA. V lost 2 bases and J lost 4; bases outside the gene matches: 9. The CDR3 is CASSLSGGRAGYEQYF. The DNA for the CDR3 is TGTGCCAGCAGCTTAAGCGGCGGGAGGGCCGGATACGAGCAGTACTTC. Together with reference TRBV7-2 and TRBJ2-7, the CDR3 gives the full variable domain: GAGVSQSPSNKVTEKGKDVELRCDPISGHTALYWYRQSLGQGLEFLIYFQGNSAPDKSGLPSDRFSAERTGGSVSTLTIQRTQQEDSAVYLCASSLSGGRAGYEQYFGPGTRLTVT.

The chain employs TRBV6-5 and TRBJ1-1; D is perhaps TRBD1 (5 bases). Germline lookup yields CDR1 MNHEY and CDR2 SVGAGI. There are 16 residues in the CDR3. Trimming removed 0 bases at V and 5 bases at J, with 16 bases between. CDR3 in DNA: TGTGCCAGCAGTTACTCGATAGTTAGGGGTTTAACTGAAGCTTTCTTT. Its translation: CASSYSIVRGLTEAFF.

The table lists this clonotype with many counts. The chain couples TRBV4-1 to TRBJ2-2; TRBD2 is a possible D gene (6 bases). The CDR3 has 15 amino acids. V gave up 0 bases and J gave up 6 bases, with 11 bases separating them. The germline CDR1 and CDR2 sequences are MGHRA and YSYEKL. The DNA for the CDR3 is TGCGCCAGCAGCCAAGATCGGGGGATGGCCGGGGAGCTGTTTTTT. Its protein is CASSQDRGMAGELFF.

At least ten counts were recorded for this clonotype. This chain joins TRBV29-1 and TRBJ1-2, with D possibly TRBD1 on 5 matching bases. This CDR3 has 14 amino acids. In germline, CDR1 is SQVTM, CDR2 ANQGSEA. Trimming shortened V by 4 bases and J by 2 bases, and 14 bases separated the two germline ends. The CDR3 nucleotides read TGCAGCGTTGTGGTCAGGGAGGAAAACTATGGCTACACCTTC. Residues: CSVVVREENYGYTF.

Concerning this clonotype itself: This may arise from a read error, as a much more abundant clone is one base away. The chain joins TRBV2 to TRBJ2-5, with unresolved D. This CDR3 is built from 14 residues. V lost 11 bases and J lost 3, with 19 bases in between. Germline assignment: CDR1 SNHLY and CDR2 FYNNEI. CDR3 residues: CAGTLGLYEETQYF. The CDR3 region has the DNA TGTGCCGGCACCTTGGGCCTTTACGAAGAGACCCAGTACTTC.

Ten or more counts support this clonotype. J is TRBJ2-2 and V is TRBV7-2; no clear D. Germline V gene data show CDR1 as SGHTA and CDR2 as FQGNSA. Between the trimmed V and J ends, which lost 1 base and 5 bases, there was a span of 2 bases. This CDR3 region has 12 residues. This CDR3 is CASSLETGELFF. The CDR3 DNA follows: TGTGCCAGCAGCTTAGAGACCGGGGAGCTGTTTTTT.

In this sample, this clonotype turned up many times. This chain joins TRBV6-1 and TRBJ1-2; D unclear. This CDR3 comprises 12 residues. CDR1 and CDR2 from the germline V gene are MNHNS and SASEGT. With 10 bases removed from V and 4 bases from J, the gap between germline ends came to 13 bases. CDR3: CATYIVRYGYTF. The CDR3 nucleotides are TGTGCCACCTATATAGTGCGCTATGGCTACACCTTC.

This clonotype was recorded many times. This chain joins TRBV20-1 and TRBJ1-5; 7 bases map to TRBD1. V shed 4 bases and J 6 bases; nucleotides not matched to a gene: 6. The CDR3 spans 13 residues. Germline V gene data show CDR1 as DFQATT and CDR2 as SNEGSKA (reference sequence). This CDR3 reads CSAMTGPPQPQHF. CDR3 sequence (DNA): TGCAGTGCTATGACAGGGCCCCCTCAGCCCCAGCATTTT.

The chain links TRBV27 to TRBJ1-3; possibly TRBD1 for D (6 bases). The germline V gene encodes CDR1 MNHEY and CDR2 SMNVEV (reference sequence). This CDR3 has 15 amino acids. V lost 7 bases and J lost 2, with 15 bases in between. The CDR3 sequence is CASTPGANAGNTIYF. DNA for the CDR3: TGTGCCAGCACCCCAGGGGCGAACGCTGGAAACACCATATATTTT.